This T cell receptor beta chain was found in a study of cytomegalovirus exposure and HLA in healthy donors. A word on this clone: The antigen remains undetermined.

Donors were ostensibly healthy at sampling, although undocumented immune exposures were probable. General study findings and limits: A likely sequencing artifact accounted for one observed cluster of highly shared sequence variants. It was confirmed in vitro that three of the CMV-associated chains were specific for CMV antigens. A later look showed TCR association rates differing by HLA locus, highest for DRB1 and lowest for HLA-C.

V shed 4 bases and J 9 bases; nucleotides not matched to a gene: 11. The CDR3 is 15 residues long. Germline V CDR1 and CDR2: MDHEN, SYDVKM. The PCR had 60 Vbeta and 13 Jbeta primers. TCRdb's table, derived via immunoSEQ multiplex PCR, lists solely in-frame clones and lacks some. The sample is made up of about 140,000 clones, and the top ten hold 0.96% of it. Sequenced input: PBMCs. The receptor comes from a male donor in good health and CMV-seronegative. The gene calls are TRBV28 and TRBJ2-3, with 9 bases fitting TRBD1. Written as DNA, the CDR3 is TGTGCCAGCAGTTACCGGGACAGGGCCCGCGGGACGCAGTATTTT. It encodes CASSYRDRARGTQYF.